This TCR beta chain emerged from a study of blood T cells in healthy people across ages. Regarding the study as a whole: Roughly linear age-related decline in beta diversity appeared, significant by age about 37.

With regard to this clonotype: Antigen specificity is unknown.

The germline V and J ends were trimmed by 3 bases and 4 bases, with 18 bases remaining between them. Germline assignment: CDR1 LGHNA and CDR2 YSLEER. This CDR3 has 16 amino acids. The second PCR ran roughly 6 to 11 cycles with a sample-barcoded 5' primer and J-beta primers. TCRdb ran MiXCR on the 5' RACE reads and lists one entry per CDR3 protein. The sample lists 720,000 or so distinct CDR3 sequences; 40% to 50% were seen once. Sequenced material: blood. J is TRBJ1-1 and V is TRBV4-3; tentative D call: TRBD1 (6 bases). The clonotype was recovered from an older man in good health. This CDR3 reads CASSQGGSGAGTEAFF. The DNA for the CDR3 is TGCGCCAGCAGCCAGGGAGGATCGGGGGCTGGCACTGAAGCTTTCTTT.